This TCR beta chain was identified during a study of control samples from healthy donors and cancer patients. This table comes from immunoSEQ multiplex PCR, and its TCRdb copy is limited to in-frame clones, with some not included. Here the sample spans 100,000 or so clones, around four fifths being singletons. V was pared by 4 bases and J by 3 bases, with 6 bases between. CDR1 and CDR2 (germline): LGHDT, YNNKEL (reference sequence). The CDR3 is made up of 12 amino acids. What was sequenced was blood. V gene TRBV3-1 (or the pseudogene TRBV3-2) combines with J gene TRBJ1-2; no firm D call. The receptor's source is a woman in her forties or fifties in good health. CDR3 loop: CASSLRDYGYTF. CDR3 bases: TGTGCCAGCAGCCTCCGGGACTATGGCTACACCTTC.